These 14 T cell receptor beta chains were sequenced from one sample in a study of low-dose radiotherapy and immunotherapy resistance in tumors. Primers used for first-strand cDNA, a TRAV- and TRBV-specific set, covered both alpha and beta chains. The authors ran around 19 PCR cycles to amplify TCRs with a constant-region primer and V-primer adapter. Via MiXCR, TCRdb re-called the reads, giving one row per CDR3 protein. Among around 13,000 distinct CDR3 sequences listed, roughly 66% were seen once. All receptors derive from a human donor with advanced metastatic prostate, ovarian, gallbladder or colorectal cancer (not recorded which). This table probably holds off-target reads from a library built for another chain.

This clonotype was counted a few times. The chain combines TRBV11-2 with TRBJ2-5, with D hard to call. Germline V gene data show CDR1 as SGHAT and CDR2 as FQNNGV. V was trimmed by 2 bases and J by 2 bases, leaving 6 bases between them. This CDR3 comprises 13 residues. The CDR3 DNA follows: TGTGCCAGCAGCTTAAGTCCTCAAGAGACCCAGTACTTC. Its translation: CASSLSPQETQYF.

V and J are TRBV4-3 and TRBJ1-4, with D tentatively TRBD1 (6 bases). V was cut by 2 bases and J by 7 bases, with 14 bases left in between. The germline CDR1 and CDR2 sequences are LGHNA and YSLEER. The length of the CDR3 is 15 residues. The CDR3 is CASSQYRLGGEKLFF. The CDR3 DNA reads as TGCGCCAGCAGCCAATACCGACTAGGGGGTGAAAAACTGTTTTTT.

This chain connects TRBV12-3 or TRBV12-4 to TRBJ2-5; TRBD1 matches at 8 bases. This CDR3 contains 13 residues. The CDR3 region has the DNA TGTGGGAGTGGACAGGGACCCCAAGAGACCCAGTACTTC. The encoded protein is CGSGQGPQETQYF.

This chain links TRBV7-2 with TRBJ2-3; TRBD2 aligns across 8 bases. CDR3 length: 15 amino acids. V gave up 2 bases and J gave up 3 bases; unmatched junction bases: 4. The germline CDR1 and CDR2 sequences are SGHTA and FQGNSA. CDR3 region: CASSLSSGRTDTQYF. The CDR3 DNA follows: TGTGCCAGCAGCTTATCCAGCGGGAGAACAGATACGCAGTATTTT.

This CDR3 is CASSGLGGPYQETQYF. For the CDR3, the DNA is TGTGCCAGCAGTGGACTGGGCGGCCCGTACCAAGAGACCCAGTACTTC. V is TRBV27 and J is TRBJ2-5, with D possibly matching TRBD2 (5 bases). The CDR3 has 16 residues. Per the germline V gene, CDR1 is MNHEY and CDR2 is SMNVEV (reference sequence). The germline V and J ends were trimmed by 5 bases and 0 bases, with 16 bases remaining between them.

CDR3 amino acids: CASNGLAGMKSYEQYF. The DNA for the CDR3 is TGTGCCAGCAATGGACTAGCGGGGATGAAGTCCTACGAGCAGTACTTC. The chain uses TRBV7-8 and TRBJ2-7, with TRBD2 identical over 12 bases. CDR3 length: 16 residues. CDR1 is SGHVS, CDR2 FQNEAQ, per germline. Germline trimming cut 7 bases from V and 1 base from J; bases unmatched to any gene: 8.

The chain recombines TRBV11-2 with TRBJ2-3; tentative D call: TRBD2 (6 bases). The CDR3 sequence is 13 residues long. The germline V gene has CDR1 SGHAT and CDR2 FQNNGV. V lost 7 bases to trimming and J lost 2 bases, with 10 bases between them. The DNA for the CDR3 is TGTGCCAGCACCTGGGGGGTCACAGATACGCAGTATTTT. Translated: CASTWGVTDTQYF.

This clonotype has just a few counts. The genes are TRBV11-1 and TRBJ2-3, with 7 bases fitting TRBD2. The trim removed 6 bases at V and 7 bases at J, leaving 7 bases unmatched. Germline loops: CDR1 SGHAT, CDR2 FQDESV (reference sequence). The CDR3 is made up of 13 amino acids. The CDR3 spells CASRLAGENTQYF. Here the CDR3 DNA reads TGTGCCAGCAGATTGGCGGGAGAGAATACGCAGTATTTT.

The chain links TRBV28 to TRBJ1-6; D ambiguous. Germline loops: CDR1 MDHEN, CDR2 SYDVKM. CDR3 length equals 12 residues. Trimming stripped 7 bases from V and 15 bases from J, with 16 bases between. Here the CDR3 DNA reads TGTGCCAGCACCCAGAGCGGCGAGGTCCTCCACTTT. Protein product: CASTQSGEVLHF.

This clonotype appeared a single time. The chain couples TRBV27 to TRBJ2-3; the D gene is possibly TRBD2 (5 bases). V lost 4 bases to trimming and J lost 5 bases, with 22 bases between them. CDR3 size: 17 residues. Germline CDR1 and CDR2: MNHEY and SMNVEV (reference sequence). The CDR3 region has the DNA TGTGCCAGCAGTTCCGTGTGGGCCAGCGGTATAGTAGATACGCAGTATTTT. Protein: CASSSVWASGIVDTQYF.

The chain is built from TRBV30 and TRBJ1-1; D may be TRBD1 (5 bases). CDR3 length equals 15 residues. The V gene's germline CDR1 is GTSNPN and CDR2 SVGIG (reference sequence). The V gene lost 0 bases and the J gene lost 2 bases, with 13 bases spanning the gap. The CDR3 protein is CAWSVYGQGNTEAFF. CDR3 DNA: TGTGCCTGGAGTGTATATGGGCAGGGCAACACTGAAGCTTTCTTT.

In its sample, this clonotype was seen once. This sequence joins TRBV28 and TRBJ1-1; D possibly corresponds to TRBD1 (6 bases). Germline values: CDR1 MDHEN, CDR2 SYDVKM. V was cut by 5 bases and J by 0 bases, with 13 bases left in between. The CDR3 spans 15 residues. The CDR3 here is CASSTTGQMNTEAFF. The CDR3 DNA reads as TGTGCCAGCAGTACCACCGGACAGATGAACACTGAAGCTTTCTTT.

The rearrangement joins TRBV13 to TRBJ2-2, with D hard to call. Deletions cut 5 bases from V and 4 bases from J, with 8 bases between. This CDR3 spans 13 amino acids. The germline V gene has CDR1 PRHDT and CDR2 FYEKMQ (reference sequence). This CDR3 reads CASSPGATGELFF. Here the CDR3 DNA reads TGTGCCAGCAGCCCAGGTGCCACCGGGGAGCTGTTTTTT. Drawing the rest from reference TRBV13 and TRBJ2-2, the complete variable domain is AAGVIQSPRHLIKEKRETATLKCYPIPRHDTVYWYQQGPGQDPQFLISFYEKMQSDKGSIPDRFSAQQFSDYHSELNMSSLELGDSALYFCASSPGATGELFFGEGSRLTVL.

The chain carries TRBV24-1 and TRBJ2-1; possibly TRBD1 for D (5 bases). V was clipped by 4 bases and J by 6 bases, with 15 bases between them. The germline V gene has CDR1 KGHDR and CDR2 SFDVKD. The CDR3 consists of 15 residues. DNA of the CDR3: TGTGCCACCAGTGACCCCTCCCCAGGGTTCAATGAGCAGTTCTTC. This sequence encodes CATSDPSPGFNEQFF.